Listed below are T cell receptor beta chains from one sample, sequenced in a study of shared clonotypes between healthy human individuals. The repertoire was sequenced with immunoSEQ multiplex PCR; TCRdb's copy has only in-frame clones and lacks some. Of roughly 1.4 million clones in the sample, approximately 98.5% were seen once. Input material: naive CD4+ T cells sorted from blood. These receptors were obtained from a young man in good health. Both conserved end residues are part of each CDR3. Each record gives: J gene, V gene, D gene, clone size, CDR3 protein, CDR3 DNA. A D gene is named only where the DNA matches it firmly. The size of a clone is reported for some rows only, either as once, few or many, or as a class for expanded clones.

J gene: TRBJ2-7; V gene: TRBV7-2; D gene: -; clone size: once; CDR3 protein: CASRQTGLTVMQYF; CDR3 DNA: TGTGCCAGCAGACAGACAGGTCTAACAGTTATGCAGTACTTC
J gene: TRBJ2-1; V gene: TRBV7-3; D gene: -; clone size: -; CDR3 protein: CASSLRGDPYNEQFF; CDR3 DNA: TGTGCCAGCAGCTTAAGGGGAGACCCCTACAATGAGCAGTTCTTC
J gene: TRBJ2-5; V gene: TRBV6-5; D gene: -; clone size: -; CDR3 protein: CASSYTGAEDGTQYF; CDR3 DNA: TGTGCCAGCAGTTACACCGGAGCGGAGGACGGGACCCAGTACTTC
J gene: TRBJ2-7; V gene: TRBV4-2; D gene: TRBD2; clone size: -; CDR3 protein: CASSLGRESSYEQYF; CDR3 DNA: TGTGCCAGCAGCCTAGGGAGGGAGTCATCCTACGAGCAGTACTTC
J gene: TRBJ1-5; V gene: TRBV28; D gene: -; clone size: -; CDR3 protein: CASRRPGNWEPQHF; CDR3 DNA: TGTGCCAGCAGACGACCCGGGAACTGGGAGCCCCAGCATTTT
J gene: TRBJ2-5; V gene: TRBV5-1; D gene: TRBD1; clone size: -; CDR3 protein: CASSLGQGSGETQYF; CDR3 DNA: TGCGCCAGCAGCTTGGGACAGGGATCGGGCGAGACCCAGTACTTC
J gene: TRBJ2-7; V gene: TRBV10-3; D gene: -; clone size: -; CDR3 protein: CAISETGNYEQYF; CDR3 DNA: TGTGCCATCAGTGAGACAGGCAACTACGAGCAGTACTTC
J gene: TRBJ2-1; V gene: TRBV5-1; D gene: -; clone size: -; CDR3 protein: CASSRRDSYNEQFF; CDR3 DNA: TGCGCCAGCAGCCGCCGGGACTCTTACAATGAGCAGTTCTTC
J gene: TRBJ2-7; V gene: TRBV13; D gene: TRBD2; clone size: -; CDR3 protein: CASSLGTSGAYEQYF; CDR3 DNA: TGTGCCAGCAGCTTAGGCACTAGCGGTGCCTACGAGCAGTACTTC
J gene: TRBJ2-2; V gene: TRBV15; D gene: -; clone size: -; CDR3 protein: CATSRSGTGELFF; CDR3 DNA: TGTGCCACCAGCAGGAGTGGGACCGGGGAGCTGTTTTTT
J gene: TRBJ2-3; V gene: TRBV9; D gene: TRBD2; clone size: -; CDR3 protein: CASSGKEREMGPGYPADTQYF; CDR3 DNA: TGTGCCAGCAGCGGAAAAGAGCGGGAGATGGGCCCAGGTTATCCCGCAGATACGCAGTATTTT
J gene: TRBJ1-2; V gene: TRBV20-1; D gene: -; clone size: once; CDR3 protein: CSARVGYGYTF; CDR3 DNA: TGCAGTGCTAGAGTGGGGTATGGCTACACCTTC
J gene: TRBJ2-1; V gene: TRBV29-1; D gene: TRBD2; clone size: -; CDR3 protein: CSSGTSGRNEQFF; CDR3 DNA: TGCAGCTCCGGGACTAGCGGAAGGAATGAGCAGTTCTTC
J gene: TRBJ1-1; V gene: TRBV9; D gene: -; clone size: -; CDR3 protein: CASSVATGGTEAFF; CDR3 DNA: TGTGCCAGCAGCGTAGCTACCGGGGGGACTGAAGCTTTCTTT
J gene: TRBJ2-5; V gene: TRBV7-2; D gene: TRBD2; clone size: -; CDR3 protein: CASSRQTSGSGLQETQYF; CDR3 DNA: TGTGCCAGCAGTCGTCAGACTAGCGGGAGTGGTCTCCAAGAGACCCAGTACTTC
J gene: TRBJ1-4; V gene: TRBV18; D gene: -; clone size: -; CDR3 protein: CASSPRGSNEKLFF; CDR3 DNA: TGTGCCAGCTCACCCAGGGGTAGTAATGAAAAACTGTTTTTT
J gene: TRBJ1-5; V gene: TRBV6-1; D gene: -; clone size: -; CDR3 protein: CASSEPSNQPQHF; CDR3 DNA: TGTGCCAGCAGTGAGCCCTCGAATCAGCCCCAGCATTTT
J gene: TRBJ2-3; V gene: TRBV4-1; D gene: -; clone size: once; CDR3 protein: CASSQEEATYTDTQYF; CDR3 DNA: TGCGCCAGCAGCCAAGAAGAGGCAACATACACAGATACGCAGTATTTT
J gene: TRBJ2-7; V gene: TRBV2; D gene: -; clone size: -; CDR3 protein: CASSEAVKVEQYF; CDR3 DNA: TGTGCCAGCAGTGAAGCGGTAAAGGTCGAGCAGTACTTC
J gene: TRBJ1-1; V gene: TRBV5-1; D gene: TRBD1; clone size: -; CDR3 protein: CASSVLRQGYTEAFF; CDR3 DNA: TGCGCCAGCAGCGTCCTACGACAGGGTTACACTGAAGCTTTCTTT
J gene: TRBJ1-2; V gene: TRBV6-5; D gene: -; clone size: -; CDR3 protein: CASSYLMDNNYGYTF; CDR3 DNA: TGTGCCAGCAGTTACCTGATGGACAATAACTATGGCTACACCTTC
J gene: TRBJ2-3; V gene: TRBV5-1; D gene: TRBD2; clone size: -; CDR3 protein: CASSSWVAGGTDTQYF; CDR3 DNA: TGCGCCAGCAGCTCGTGGGTAGCGGGAGGAACAGATACGCAGTATTTT
J gene: TRBJ2-7; V gene: TRBV5-6; D gene: -; clone size: -; CDR3 protein: CASSLGPGQYEQYF; CDR3 DNA: TGTGCCAGCAGCTTGGGTCCAGGGCAATACGAGCAGTACTTC
J gene: TRBJ2-7; V gene: TRBV9; D gene: TRBD2; clone size: -; CDR3 protein: CASSRAGRGSYEQYF; CDR3 DNA: TGTGCCAGCAGCCGGGCCGGTCGCGGGAGTTACGAGCAGTACTTC
J gene: TRBJ1-3; V gene: TRBV7-1; D gene: TRBD1; clone size: -; CDR3 protein: CASSLAALEPGQGVNTIYF; CDR3 DNA: TGTGCCAGCAGCTTAGCCGCTTTAGAACCGGGACAGGGGGTAAACACCATATATTTT
J gene: TRBJ2-1; V gene: TRBV19; D gene: TRBD1; clone size: -; CDR3 protein: CASTGQGSDEQFF; CDR3 DNA: TGTGCCAGTACTGGACAGGGGTCCGATGAGCAGTTCTTC
J gene: TRBJ2-2; V gene: TRBV7-9; D gene: TRBD2; clone size: -; CDR3 protein: CASSFLASGRRTGELFF; CDR3 DNA: TGTGCCAGCAGCTTCCTCGCTAGCGGGAGGCGCACCGGGGAGCTGTTTTTT
J gene: TRBJ2-7; V gene: TRBV29-1; D gene: TRBD1; clone size: -; CDR3 protein: CSVGGGQGSYEQYF; CDR3 DNA: TGCAGCGTGGGAGGGGGACAGGGGTCCTACGAGCAGTACTTC
J gene: TRBJ2-2; V gene: TRBV5-1; D gene: TRBD2; clone size: -; CDR3 protein: CASSKLAGAGELFF; CDR3 DNA: TGCGCCAGCAGCAAACTAGCGGGAGCCGGGGAGCTGTTTTTT
J gene: TRBJ2-7; V gene: TRBV6-6; D gene: -; clone size: -; CDR3 protein: CASNPGRLSYEQYF; CDR3 DNA: TGTGCCAGCAACCCGGGCCGGCTATCCTACGAGCAGTACTTC
J gene: TRBJ1-5; V gene: TRBV5-1; D gene: -; clone size: once; CDR3 protein: CASSLEGPQPQHF; CDR3 DNA: TGCGCCAGCAGCTTGGAGGGGCCTCAGCCCCAGCATTTT
J gene: TRBJ1-5; V gene: TRBV7-8; D gene: -; clone size: once; CDR3 protein: CASSRPPGAAQPQHF; CDR3 DNA: TGTGCCAGCAGCCGTCCTCCGGGGGCCGCCCAGCCCCAGCATTTT
J gene: TRBJ2-3; V gene: TRBV5-1; D gene: -; clone size: -; CDR3 protein: CASSLLRVGTDTQYF; CDR3 DNA: TGCGCCAGCAGCTTGTTGAGGGTCGGCACAGATACGCAGTATTTT
J gene: TRBJ1-5; V gene: TRBV27; D gene: -; clone size: -; CDR3 protein: CASAPRQARNQPQHF; CDR3 DNA: TGTGCCAGTGCACCCCGACAGGCTCGGAATCAGCCCCAGCATTTT
J gene: TRBJ2-5; V gene: TRBV5-1; D gene: TRBD2; clone size: -; CDR3 protein: CASSPGGLQETQYF; CDR3 DNA: TGCGCCAGCAGCCCGGGAGGACTACAGGAGACCCAGTACTTC
J gene: TRBJ2-1; V gene: TRBV7-9; D gene: TRBD2; clone size: -; CDR3 protein: CASSHPGLFKQFF; CDR3 DNA: TGTGCCAGCAGCCACCCGGGACTATTCAAGCAGTTCTTC
J gene: TRBJ2-7; V gene: TRBV13; D gene: TRBD1; clone size: -; CDR3 protein: CASSRQGLWEQYF; CDR3 DNA: TGTGCCAGCTCCAGACAGGGATTGTGGGAGCAGTACTTC
J gene: TRBJ1-3; V gene: TRBV18; D gene: -; clone size: -; CDR3 protein: CASSPQNGNTIYF; CDR3 DNA: TGTGCCAGCTCACCACAGAATGGAAACACCATATATTTT
J gene: TRBJ1-1; V gene: TRBV2; D gene: -; clone size: -; CDR3 protein: CASSEWGLAGNTEAFF; CDR3 DNA: TGTGCCAGCAGTGAGTGGGGTCTGGCAGGGAACACTGAAGCTTTCTTT
J gene: TRBJ2-7; V gene: TRBV7-2; D gene: TRBD1; clone size: -; CDR3 protein: CASSLVTGGGGEQYF; CDR3 DNA: TGTGCCAGCAGCTTAGTGACAGGGGGAGGGGGCGAGCAGTACTTC
J gene: TRBJ2-3; V gene: TRBV10-2; D gene: -; clone size: -; CDR3 protein: CASAPVVGTDTQYF; CDR3 DNA: TGCGCCAGCGCGCCGGTGGTCGGCACAGATACGCAGTATTTT
J gene: TRBJ2-7; V gene: TRBV7-2; D gene: TRBD2; clone size: -; CDR3 protein: CASRRLAETYEQYF; CDR3 DNA: TGTGCCAGCAGGCGTCTAGCGGAGACCTACGAGCAGTACTTC
J gene: TRBJ2-5; V gene: TRBV7-7; D gene: -; clone size: -; CDR3 protein: CASRKGEGGGQETQYF; CDR3 DNA: TGTGCTAGCAGGAAAGGAGAGGGAGGAGGACAAGAGACCCAGTACTTC
J gene: TRBJ2-7; V gene: TRBV5-1; D gene: -; clone size: -; CDR3 protein: CASSLVGTSKEQYF; CDR3 DNA: TGCGCCAGCAGCTTGGTTGGGACGAGTAAAGAGCAGTACTTC
J gene: TRBJ1-2; V gene: TRBV6-5; D gene: -; clone size: -; CDR3 protein: CASSYRGGYTF; CDR3 DNA: TGTGCCAGCAGTTACAGGGGTGGTTACACCTTC
J gene: TRBJ1-5; V gene: TRBV6-1; D gene: -; clone size: -; CDR3 protein: CASSEGDYSNQPQHF; CDR3 DNA: TGTGCCAGCAGTGAAGGAGATTATAGCAATCAGCCCCAGCATTTT
J gene: TRBJ1-2; V gene: TRBV9; D gene: -; clone size: once; CDR3 protein: CASSVGGGQSYRYTF; CDR3 DNA: TGTGCCAGCAGCGTAGGTGGAGGACAGTCCTATCGCTACACCTTC
J gene: TRBJ1-2; V gene: TRBV5-1; D gene: -; clone size: -; CDR3 protein: CASSRSTGFTNYGYTF; CDR3 DNA: TGCGCCAGCAGCCGCTCTACAGGGTTCACTAACTATGGCTACACCTTC
J gene: TRBJ2-3; V gene: TRBV18; D gene: TRBD2; clone size: -; CDR3 protein: CASSPAGGSTDTQYF; CDR3 DNA: TGTGCCAGCTCACCGGCAGGCGGGAGTACAGATACGCAGTATTTT
J gene: TRBJ2-5; V gene: TRBV5-1; D gene: -; clone size: -; CDR3 protein: CASSLAQGTETQYF; CDR3 DNA: TGCGCCAGCAGCTTGGCCCAAGGGACAGAGACCCAGTACTTC
J gene: TRBJ2-2; V gene: TRBV9; D gene: TRBD2; clone size: -; CDR3 protein: CASSVESGITAGELFF; CDR3 DNA: TGTGCCAGCAGCGTAGAGAGCGGGATTACCGCCGGGGAGCTGTTTTTT
J gene: TRBJ2-1; V gene: TRBV27; D gene: -; clone size: -; CDR3 protein: CASSPTLDGEQFF; CDR3 DNA: TGTGCCAGCAGCCCCACCCTAGATGGTGAACAGTTCTTC
J gene: TRBJ1-4; V gene: TRBV6-1; D gene: -; clone size: once; CDR3 protein: CASSDGTAFNEKLFF; CDR3 DNA: TGTGCCAGCAGTGACGGGACGGCGTTTAATGAAAAACTGTTTTTT
J gene: TRBJ1-5; V gene: TRBV16; D gene: -; clone size: -; CDR3 protein: CASSADAPQHF; CDR3 DNA: TGTGCCAGCAGCGCGGATGCGCCCCAGCATTTT
J gene: TRBJ1-5; V gene: TRBV28; D gene: -; clone size: -; CDR3 protein: CASSGDPNQPQHF; CDR3 DNA: TGTGCCAGCAGCGGGGACCCCAATCAGCCCCAGCATTTT